This T cell receptor (beta chain) is from a study of breast tumors, draining lymph nodes, adjacent tissues. Regarding the study as a whole: Data only fit, rather than demonstrated, lymph node origin of most tumor T cells. Data fit most tumor T cells coming from lymph node, expanding in tumor. Tumor TCR diversity was below lymph nodes but above nontumor tissue.

This clonotype was seen ten or more times. Antigen unknown. Breast cancer patients provided tissue from their axillary draining lymph nodes. MiXCR was run by TCRdb on the multiplex PCR reads, yielding one entry per CDR3 protein. The sample has some 130,000 distinct CDR3 sequences, approximately 20% seen once. The CDR3 is made up of 13 amino acids. Per germline, CDR1 MNHEY and CDR2 SMNVEV (reference sequence). Trimming at V came to 5 bases and at J to 7 bases, leaving 6 bases not matched to a gene. The sample consisted of axillary lymph node tissue. The receptor's source is a female donor with breast cancer. Some clones in this sample may be carry-over from other donors' samples. This chain connects TRBV27 to TRBJ1-2, with 8 bases matching TRBD1. CDR3 DNA sequence: TGTGCCAGCAGTCCGGACAGGGTACGTGGCTACACCTTC. Encoded protein: CASSPDRVRGYTF.